One and the same sample provided the 21 T cell receptor beta chains below, sequenced in a study of cytomegalovirus exposure and HLA in healthy donors. The PCR ran on 60 Vbeta and 13 Jbeta primers. Profiling relied on immunoSEQ multiplex PCR, and the TCRdb table lists in-frame clones only, not all of them. The table lists 250,000 to 350,000 clones, 86% of them singletons. The sequenced material came from PBMCs. These receptors all stem from a man aged 35 to 55 in good health and CMV-seropositive.

This CDR3 reads CASSSGQPFRYGYTF. As DNA, the CDR3 is TGTGCCAGCAGTTCTGGACAGCCCTTTCGCTATGGCTACACCTTC. The chain employs TRBV28 and TRBJ1-2; possible D gene TRBD1, 6 bases. The CDR3 runs 15 residues. V dropped 4 bases and J dropped 4 bases, with 16 bases sitting between them. Germline V gene data show CDR1 as MDHEN and CDR2 as SYDVKM.

This clone was seen a single time. The CDR3: CASSLTASGTGVGEQYF. Here the CDR3 DNA reads TGTGCCAGCAGCTTAACAGCTTCCGGGACAGGGGTCGGCGAGCAGTACTTC. V is TRBV7-3 and J is TRBJ2-7; 10 bases agree with TRBD1. The CDR3 is 17 residues long. Germline CDR1 SGHTA, CDR2 FQGTGA. The V and J ends lost 0 bases and 6 bases, in that order; junction bases with no gene match: 11.

The chain links TRBV27 to TRBJ1-5; D is undetermined. This CDR3 contains 14 residues. Germline-derived CDR1 and CDR2 are MNHEY and SMNVEV (reference sequence). V was trimmed by 6 bases and J by 0 bases, leaving 9 bases between them. CDR3 in DNA: TGTGCCAGCAGCCTGCACAATAGCAATCAGCCCCAGCATTTT. Residues: CASSLHNSNQPQHF.

The rearrangement joins TRBV13 to TRBJ2-3; TRBD2 matches at 9 bases. CDR3 length: 15 amino acids. Germline V gene lookup returns CDR1 PRHDT and CDR2 FYEKMQ (reference sequence). V was clipped by 4 bases and J by 0 bases; unmatched bases: 2. The chain's CDR3 is CASSYSGRSTDTQYF. The CDR3 region has the DNA TGTGCCAGCAGCTATAGCGGGAGAAGCACAGATACGCAGTATTTT.

This chain links TRBV10-3 with TRBJ2-2; a possible D gene is TRBD2 (6 bases). The CDR3 loop spans 13 amino acids. Germline CDR1 reads ENHRY; CDR2 reads SYGVKD. The ends were cut back, 8 bases at V and 6 bases at J, with 13 bases in the middle. The CDR3 sequence is CAIGPGLPGELFF. Written as DNA, the CDR3 is TGTGCCATCGGTCCGGGACTCCCCGGGGAGCTGTTTTTT.

The chain has TRBV29-1 and TRBJ1-1; D is perhaps TRBD1 (5 bases). Per the germline V gene, CDR1 is SQVTM and CDR2 is ANQGSEA. CDR3 length equals 15 residues. The V gene lost 3 bases and the J gene lost 1 base, with 15 bases spanning the gap. The CDR3 loop is CSVDPDADRNTEAFF. The CDR3 DNA is TGCAGCGTTGATCCCGACGCAGACAGGAACACTGAAGCTTTCTTT.

CDR3 residues: CASSPRGGGEETQYF. The CDR3 DNA reads TGTGCCAGCAGCCCGCGAGGTGGAGGAGAGGAGACCCAGTACTTC. This rearrangement joins TRBV9 to TRBJ2-5; weak D call: TRBD2 (5 bases). From germline, CDR1 is SGDLS and CDR2 YYNGEE. V was pared by 4 bases and J by 5 bases, with 18 bases between. The CDR3 length is 15 residues.

The V gene is TRBV11-1, the J gene TRBJ2-5; TRBD2 aligns across 8 bases. The end of the DNA fits TRBJ2-7 better, so the J call may be wrong. This CDR3 comprises 15 residues. Germline CDR1 reads SGHAT; CDR2 reads FQDESV (reference sequence). In nucleotides, the CDR3 is TGTGCCAGCAGCCCCGGGAGGGCGCCTACCTACGAGCAGTACTTC. Encoded protein: CASSPGRAPTYEQYF.

The chain uses TRBV30 and TRBJ2-5; 12 bases align to TRBD2. The germline CDR1 and CDR2 sequences are GTSNPN and SVGIG (reference sequence). The length of the CDR3 is 20 residues. V lost 7 bases to trimming and J lost 5 bases; unmatched junction nucleotides: 26. CDR3 sequence: CASLSGTSGSAGRCEETQYF. In DNA form, the CDR3 reads TGTGCCTCATTGTCCGGGACTAGCGGGTCGGCCGGGAGGTGTGAGGAGACCCAGTACTTC.

This clone showed up just a few times. The chain links TRBV6-1 to TRBJ1-5; D perhaps matches TRBD1 (5 bases). This CDR3 is built from 14 residues. Germline CDR1 is MNHNS and CDR2 is SASEGT. V lost 4 bases to trimming and J lost 4 bases, with 11 bases between them. The CDR3 is CASSGQPSNQPQHF. In DNA form, the CDR3 reads TGTGCCAGCAGTGGACAGCCGTCTAATCAGCCCCAGCATTTT.

The CDR3 is CASSTQGAQAFF. For the CDR3, the DNA is TGTGCCAGTAGTACCCAGGGGGCTCAAGCTTTCTTT. The gene calls are TRBV19 and TRBJ1-1, with 8 bases matching TRBD1. The CDR3 contains 12 residues. In germline, CDR1 is LNHDA, CDR2 SQIVND (reference sequence). J lost 9 bases, V lost 4 bases, and 4 bases had no gene match.

Only a few counts were recorded for this clone. The genes are TRBV5-6 and TRBJ1-1; weak D call: TRBD1 (6 bases). Germline V gene sequence: CDR1 SGHDT, CDR2 YYEEEE. V lost 8 bases and J lost 0, with 14 bases in between. This CDR3 comprises 14 residues. CDR3 region: CASTLQGMNTEAFF. The CDR3, as DNA: TGTGCCAGTACCCTACAGGGAATGAACACTGAAGCTTTCTTT.

The rearrangement uses TRBV2 and TRBJ1-5; possible D gene TRBD1, 5 bases. Germline CDR1 is SNHLY and CDR2 is FYNNEI. V was trimmed by 6 bases and J by 5 bases, leaving 17 bases between them. The CDR3 extends over 15 amino acids. The CDR3 region is CASRSQEGWDQPQHF. CDR3 in DNA: TGTGCCAGCAGGTCCCAGGAGGGGTGGGATCAGCCCCAGCATTTT.

The chain couples TRBV29-1 to TRBJ2-3, with 7 bases that match TRBD2. Trimming removed 3 bases from V and 7 bases from J; junction bases left unmatched: 16. In germline, CDR1 is SQVTM, CDR2 ANQGSEA. This CDR3 comprises 16 residues. In DNA, the CDR3 is TGCAGCGTTGACGGGGGGTTTAGAGCACACCGGAATACGCAGTATTTT. Translated, it gives CSVDGGFRAHRNTQYF.

The chain is built from TRBV6-1 and TRBJ2-7; D possibly corresponds to TRBD1 (5 bases). Looked up from germline, CDR1 is MNHNS and CDR2 is SASEGT. The CDR3 consists of 14 residues. V shed 3 bases and J shed 5 bases, with 14 bases lying between them. CDR3 region: CASSEFRGFNEQYF. The DNA for the CDR3 is TGTGCCAGCAGTGAGTTTAGGGGTTTCAACGAGCAGTACTTC.

The gene calls are TRBV7-9 and TRBJ1-5; D not certain. CDR3 size: 15 residues. Trimming left V 4 bases short and J 6 bases short, with 16 bases between. In germline, CDR1 is SEHNR, CDR2 FQNEAQ (reference sequence). The CDR3 coding sequence is TGTGCCAGCAGCTCAGGCGCGGGTCTAGGTCAGCCCCAGCATTTT. Protein: CASSSGAGLGQPQHF.

Note on this clone: The junction does not match germline at one end; this may be a read error. The V and J genes are TRBV7-7 and TRBJ2-5; D might be TRBD1 (6 bases). This CDR3 has 14 amino acids. Germline V lookup: CDR1 SSHAT, CDR2 FNYEAQ (reference sequence). Here the CDR3 DNA reads TGTGCTAGCAGTCCAACAGGGCTCGGAGAGACCCAGTACTTC. This encodes CASSPTGLGETQYF.

This chain joins TRBV6-5 and TRBJ1-1; TRBD1 matches at 7 bases. The ends lost 7 bases at V and 5 bases at J; junction bases unmatched: 10. The germline V gene has CDR1 MNHEY and CDR2 SVGAGI. The CDR3 contains 14 residues. DNA of the CDR3: TGTGCCAGCATCAAAACAGGGGATTCGACTGAAGCTTTCTTT. It translates to CASIKTGDSTEAFF.

This clone showed up just once. The rearrangement links TRBV7-2 to TRBJ2-2; tentatively, D is TRBD2 (6 bases). V was shortened by 6 bases and J by 1 base, with 12 bases between the two germline ends. From germline, CDR1 is SGHTA and CDR2 FQGNSA. This CDR3 has 15 amino acids. CDR3 sequence: CASRLLAENTGELFF. The CDR3 region has the DNA TGTGCCAGCAGACTACTAGCAGAGAACACCGGGGAGCTGTTTTTT.

The chain uses TRBV4-2 and TRBJ2-7, with D perhaps TRBD1 (6 bases). This CDR3 comprises 14 residues. Trimming pared 4 bases from V and 3 bases from J, leaving 13 bases between. Germline CDR1 LGHNA, CDR2 YNFKEQ. CDR3 loop: CASSPGQLGYEQYF. In DNA form, the CDR3 reads TGTGCCAGCAGCCCCGGACAGTTAGGCTACGAGCAGTACTTC.

This clone was picked up a small number of times. This chain joins TRBV6-5 and TRBJ1-4; no clear D. Looked up from germline, CDR1 is MNHEY and CDR2 is SVGAGI. The CDR3 spans 15 residues. V lost 5 bases, J lost 6 bases, and 16 bases lay in between. The CDR3 DNA reads as TGTGCCAGCAGTCACGCCGGGTTCCGTGATGAAAAACTGTTTTTT. It yields the protein CASSHAGFRDEKLFF.